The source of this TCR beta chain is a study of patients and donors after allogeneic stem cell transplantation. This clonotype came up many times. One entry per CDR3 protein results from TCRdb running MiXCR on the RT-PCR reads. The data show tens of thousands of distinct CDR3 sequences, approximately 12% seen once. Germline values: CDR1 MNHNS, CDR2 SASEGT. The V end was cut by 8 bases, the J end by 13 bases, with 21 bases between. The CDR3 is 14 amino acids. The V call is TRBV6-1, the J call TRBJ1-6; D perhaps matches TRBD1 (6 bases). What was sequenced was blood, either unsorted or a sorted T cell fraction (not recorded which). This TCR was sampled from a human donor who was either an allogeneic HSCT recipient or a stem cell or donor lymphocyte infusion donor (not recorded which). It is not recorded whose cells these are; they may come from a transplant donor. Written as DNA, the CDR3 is TGTGCCAGCCGGGGGGAAACAGGGAGCATCCCCCTCCACTTT. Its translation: CASRGETGSIPLHF.